This passage covers 18 T cell receptor beta chains from one sample sequenced in a study of early T cells in non-severe SARS-CoV-2 infection. TCRdb reprocessed the 5' RACE reads via MiXCR and lists one record per CDR3 protein. This table holds around 60,000 distinct CDR3 sequences, over 20% found once. The sequencing used whole blood, collected at baseline. The origin of the receptors is an adult who was a healthcare worker with PCR-confirmed SARS-CoV-2 infection or an uninfected control (not recorded which).

In this sample, this clonotype turned up a few times. The chain recombines TRBV3-1 with TRBJ1-5, with D hard to call. This CDR3 is built from 14 residues. V shed 3 bases and J shed 7 bases, with 13 bases lying between them. Germline values: CDR1 LGHDT, CDR2 YNNKEL (reference sequence). The CDR3, as DNA: TGTGCCAGCAGCCAGGGGAGGCTGTTGCAGCCCCAGCATTTT. Translating it yields CASSQGRLLQPQHF.

V and J are TRBV10-3 and TRBJ1-6; D is perhaps TRBD1 (6 bases). V lost 4 bases and J lost 11, with 15 bases in between. Germline values: CDR1 ENHRY, CDR2 SYGVKD. The CDR3 consists of 14 residues. The CDR3 nucleotides are TGTGCCATCAGTGGGGCAGGGGCCGGGACACCCCTCCACTTT. Protein: CAISGAGAGTPLHF.

V gene TRBV19 combines with J gene TRBJ1-2; 9 nucleotides line up with TRBD1. Unmatched junction bases numbered 6, after V lost 5 bases and J lost 2 bases. CDR3 length: 15 residues. Germline CDR1 is LNHDA and CDR2 is SQIVND (reference sequence). CDR3 protein: CASSAAGTGNYGYTF. The DNA for the CDR3 is TGTGCCAGTAGTGCTGCCGGGACAGGGAACTATGGCTACACCTTC.

There are many counts of this clonotype. V and J are TRBV30 and TRBJ1-2, with a possible D match to TRBD1 (5 bases). V lost 5 bases and J 5 bases, leaving 12 bases between the germline ends. Per the germline V gene, CDR1 is GTSNPN and CDR2 is SVGIG (reference sequence). CDR3 length equals 12 residues. CDR3 protein: CAWGWTSYGYTF. CDR3 coding DNA: TGTGCCTGGGGTTGGACAAGTTATGGCTACACCTTC.

This chain joins TRBV29-1 and TRBJ1-4; no firm D call. This CDR3 contains 14 residues. CDR1 and CDR2 from the germline V gene are SQVTM and ANQGSEA. With 7 bases removed from V and 3 bases from J, the gap between germline ends came to 15 bases. CDR3 sequence (DNA): TGCAGCGCTTCGACCGGGCGGCCTAATGAAAAACTGTTTTTT. Amino acids: CSASTGRPNEKLFF.

The chain combines TRBV7-2 with TRBJ2-7, with 12 bases aligning to TRBD2. The CDR3 runs to 16 residues. Germline assignment: CDR1 SGHTA and CDR2 FQGNSA. V lost 2 bases, J lost 1 base, and 3 bases stayed unmatched. CDR3 sequence: CASSLSGLAGSYEQYF. Here the CDR3 DNA reads TGTGCCAGCAGCTTATCGGGACTAGCGGGTTCCTACGAGCAGTACTTC. Looking up the rest from reference TRBV7-2 and TRBJ2-7 gives the full variable domain: GAGVSQSPSNKVTEKGKDVELRCDPISGHTALYWYRQSLGQGLEFLIYFQGNSAPDKSGLPSDRFSAERTGGSVSTLTIQRTQQEDSAVYLCASSLSGLAGSYEQYFGPGTRLTVT.

This chain joins TRBV5-1 and TRBJ1-2; TRBD1 matches 9 bases. Trimming removed 4 bases from V and 7 bases from J; junction bases left unmatched: 8. The CDR3 loop spans 14 amino acids. Per germline, CDR1 SGHRS and CDR2 YFSETQ. In DNA, the CDR3 is TGCGCCAGCAGCAGCGGGACAGGGAAGTTTGGCTACACCTTC. Translation: CASSSGTGKFGYTF.

This clonotype turned up a few times. V and J are TRBV3-1 and TRBJ2-3; possible D gene TRBD2, 5 bases. Germline-derived CDR1 and CDR2 are LGHDT and YNNKEL (reference sequence). Trimming stripped 4 bases from V and 4 bases from J, with 12 bases between. The CDR3 runs 14 residues. Here the CDR3 reads CASSRGGRADTQYF. The CDR3 DNA reads TGTGCCAGCAGCCGTGGAGGTAGGGCAGATACGCAGTATTTT.

This clonotype showed up just a few times. The J gene is TRBJ2-1, the V gene TRBV3-1, with no clear D. CDR3 length equals 14 residues. The V gene's germline CDR1 is LGHDT and CDR2 YNNKEL (reference sequence). V gave up 1 base and J gave up 10 bases, with 14 bases separating them. DNA of the CDR3: TGTGCCAGCAGCCAAGGTCTTCAAGAAGCAGAGCAGTTCTTC. It codes for CASSQGLQEAEQFF.

This sequence joins TRBV5-1 and TRBJ1-1; D might be TRBD1 (5 bases). CDR3 length equals 15 residues. Germline V lookup: CDR1 SGHRS, CDR2 YFSETQ. The germline V and J ends were trimmed by 0 bases and 2 bases, with 11 bases remaining between them. In nucleotides, the CDR3 is TGCGCCAGCAGCTTGGGGGGCGGTTTCAACACTGAAGCTTTCTTT. It specifies CASSLGGGFNTEAFF.

This clonotype was counted only a few times. This chain joins TRBV6-5 and TRBJ2-3; TRBD2 matches 9 bases. The germline gives CDR1 MNHEY, CDR2 SVGAGI. J was trimmed by 6 bases and V by 4 bases; bases with no gene match: 8. The length of the CDR3 is 15 residues. The CDR3 sequence: CASSSTAGGRDTQYF. DNA for the CDR3: TGTGCCAGCAGTTCCACAGCGGGGGGCCGGGATACGCAGTATTTT.

J is TRBJ2-5 and V is TRBV7-9; tentative D call: TRBD2 (5 bases). From germline, CDR1 is SEHNR and CDR2 FQNEAQ (reference sequence). The CDR3 runs to 14 residues. The ends were cut back, 5 bases at V and 5 bases at J, with 15 bases in the middle. The CDR3 region is CASSPDPGGETQYF. DNA of the CDR3: TGTGCCAGCAGCCCCGACCCGGGCGGGGAGACCCAGTACTTC.

This chain links TRBV19 with TRBJ2-1, with D possibly matching TRBD2 (5 bases). Germline CDR1 and CDR2: LNHDA and SQIVND (reference sequence). The CDR3 contains 13 residues. V dropped 2 bases and J dropped 8 bases, with 10 bases sitting between them. CDR3 bases: TGTGCCAGTAGTATATTTGAGGGCTATGAGCAGTTCTTC. This sequence encodes CASSIFEGYEQFF.

The chain couples TRBV20-1 to TRBJ1-1, with D perhaps TRBD1 (6 bases). Germline CDR1 and CDR2: DFQATT and SNEGSKA (reference sequence). V lost 5 bases and J 8 bases, leaving 15 bases between the germline ends. This CDR3 comprises 12 residues. The CDR3 protein is CSASGTHGEAFF. CDR3 nucleotide sequence: TGCAGTGCTTCCGGGACACACGGCGAAGCTTTCTTT.

The rearrangement joins TRBV5-1 to TRBJ1-2; D not certain. This CDR3 region has 15 residues. The germline V gene encodes CDR1 SGHRS and CDR2 YFSETQ. The V gene lost 4 bases and the J gene lost 0 bases, with 13 bases spanning the gap. CDR3: CASSPTGGANYGYTF. The DNA for the CDR3 is TGCGCCAGCAGCCCGACTGGTGGAGCTAACTATGGCTACACCTTC. Filled out from reference TRBV5-1 and TRBJ1-2, the complete variable domain reads KAGVTQTPRYLIKTRGQQVTLSCSPISGHRSVSWYQQTPGQGLQFLFEYFSETQRNKGNFPGRFSGRQFSNSRSEMNVSTLELGDSALYLCASSPTGGANYGYTFGSGTRLTVV.

This chain links TRBV7-9 with TRBJ1-1, with unresolved D. V lost 7 bases, J lost 8 bases, and 14 bases lay in between. The CDR3 extends over 12 amino acids. The germline V gene has CDR1 SEHNR and CDR2 FQNEAQ (reference sequence). This CDR3 reads CASTEQLGEAFF. CDR3 coding DNA: TGTGCCAGCACCGAGCAGCTAGGAGAAGCTTTCTTT.

This clonotype was observed a few times. V usage is TRBV7-2 and J usage is TRBJ2-3; 9 bases line up with TRBD1. V was pared by 5 bases and J by 8 bases, with 5 bases of the junction left unmatched. CDR3 length: 13 amino acids. CDR1 SGHTA and CDR2 FQGNSA come from the germline V gene. The CDR3 protein is CASSPDRGATQYF. The CDR3 DNA reads TGTGCCAGCAGCCCTGACAGGGGGGCTACGCAGTATTTT.

The V gene is TRBV7-9, the J gene TRBJ1-1; no reliable D call. CDR3 size: 13 residues. V gave up 7 bases and J gave up 3 bases, with 12 bases separating them. Germline loops: CDR1 SEHNR, CDR2 FQNEAQ (reference sequence). The CDR3 region has the DNA TGTGCCAGCAAGGCCCTAAGGGACACTGAAGCTTTCTTT. Translated, it gives CASKALRDTEAFF.